This record covers a single T cell receptor beta chain. The clone's antigen remains unknown. The record has no base qualities; no much larger clone is one base away. The source of the sample is a study of blood T cell repertoires in COVID-19 (dated by TCRdb to about 2020). Regarding the study in general: Samples from collaborators originated in the United States, Italy and Spain and spanned both the acute and convalescent phases of COVID-19. The prospective study material was composed of cDNA or gDNA derived from T cells, B-cell-depleted T cells, or PBMCs. Deeply sampled blood TCRbeta repertoires from subjects exposed to, actively infected with, or recovered from COVID-19 were included in the dataset. A freely available public database, intended as a resource for researchers studying the immune response to SARS-CoV-2, is where the repertoires were released. The samples were drawn from the first 160 participants of the ongoing ImmuneRACE study and from some 1,300 subjects provided by 6 global collaborators. Nearly every sample came with metadata listing a de-identified subject ID, COVID-19 status, age in years and sex. Where available, HLA class I and class II types were obtained from metadata supplied by the sample provider rather than from assay-based typing.

TCRbeta CDR3 regions were amplified from genomic DNA by means of the immunoSEQ Assay, a bias-controlled multiplex PCR. Under the source paper's analysis protocol: Within the assay, amplification of reference gene primers was used to estimate how many nucleated cells each sample contained. Sequence reads were collapsed and filtered to measure the absolute abundance of every unique TCRbeta CDR3 rearrangement. For each sample, productive Simpson clonality was calculated by taking the square root of Simpson's diversity index across productive rearrangements. Imported from immuneACCESS, the table was reduced by TCRdb to in-frame sequences with V and J called. These copies leave out some clones; in studies compared against another copy, an unresolved V gene accounts for under half, and the cause of the remainder is not known. Clone size and the V and J calls come from that table; the DNA yielded D and trimming. The sample contains some 160,000 clones, roughly 80% of them found a single time. Approximately 8% of the sample is in the top ten clones.

CDR1 SEHNR and CDR2 FQNEAQ are derived from the germline V gene (reference sequence). Trimming takes 0 bases off V and 10 bases off J; junction bases not matched to a gene: 3. The CDR3 covers 13 residues, taking in both the cysteine and the phenylalanine. CDR3 DNA only is kept here, 39 bases in frame from base 1. The collaborating institutions used their own protocols to collect whole blood in K2EDTA tubes. For TCRbeta analysis, collaborators shipped samples in one of three forms: frozen whole blood, isolated PBMCs, or DNA extracted from either of those sample types. Overall study outcomes, separate from this receptor: Clinical and demographic metadata were provided uncurated, with the amount varying by source and participant.

The TCR originated in a man aged 50 or older with active or convalescent COVID-19. The chain links TRBV7-9 with TRBJ1-1; 9 central nucleotides agree with TRBD1. What was sequenced was peripheral blood. DNA sequence: TGTGCCAGCAGCTTAGCCGGACAGGGGCGAGCTTTCTTT. Its protein product is CASSLAGQGRAFF.